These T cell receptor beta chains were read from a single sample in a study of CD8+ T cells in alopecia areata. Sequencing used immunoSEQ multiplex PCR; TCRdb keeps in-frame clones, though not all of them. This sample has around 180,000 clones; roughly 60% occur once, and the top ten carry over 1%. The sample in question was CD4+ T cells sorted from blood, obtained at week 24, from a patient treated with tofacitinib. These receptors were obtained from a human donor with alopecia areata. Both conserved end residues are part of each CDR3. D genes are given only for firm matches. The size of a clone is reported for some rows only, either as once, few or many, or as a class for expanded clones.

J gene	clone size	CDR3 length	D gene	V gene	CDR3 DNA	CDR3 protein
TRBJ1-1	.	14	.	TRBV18	TGTGCCAGCTCACCAGGGGGCGGGTACACTGAAGCTTTCTTT	CASSPGGGYTEAFF
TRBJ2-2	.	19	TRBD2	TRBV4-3	TGCGCCAGCAGCCAAGATGCTCTAGCGGGGGGCCTGAACACCGGGGAGCTGTTTTTT	CASSQDALAGGLNTGELFF
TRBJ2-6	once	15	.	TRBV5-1	TGTGCCAGCAGCTCTACAGGGAGGGGGGCCAACGTCCTGACTTTC	CASSSTGRGANVLTF
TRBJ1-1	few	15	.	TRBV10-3	TGTGCCATCAGGAAACAGGCCCCTTTTGGCACTGAAGCTTTCTTT	CAIRKQAPFGTEAFF
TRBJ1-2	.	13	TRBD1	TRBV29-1	TGCAGCGTCACGGGACAGGGGGACTATGGCTACACCTTC	CSVTGQGDYGYTF
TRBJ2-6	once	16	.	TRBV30	TGTGCCTGGAGTGTTGGTGGGGTAGCTGGGGCCAACGTCCTGACTTTC	CAWSVGGVAGANVLTF
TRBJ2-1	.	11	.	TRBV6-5	TGTGCCAGCAGGCTCCTCGGTAGGGAATTCTTC	CASRLLGREFF
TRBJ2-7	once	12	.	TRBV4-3	TGCGCCAGCAGCCAAGTCGGCCACGAGCAGTACTTC	CASSQVGHEQYF
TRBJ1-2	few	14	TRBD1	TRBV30	TGTGCCTGGAGCCGCGGGACAGCGGCCGGGCGCTACACCTTC	CAWSRGTAAGRYTF
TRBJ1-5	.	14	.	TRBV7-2	TGTGCCAGCAGCTTAGGACAGGCCAATCAGCCCCAGCATTTT	CASSLGQANQPQHF
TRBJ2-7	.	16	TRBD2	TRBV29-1	TGCAGCGTCATACGCGGGGGGCAGGGAGGGTCCTACGAGCAGTACTTC	CSVIRGGQGGSYEQYF
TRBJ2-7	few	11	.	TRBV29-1	TGCAGCGCAGGACAATCGCACGAGCAGTACTTC	CSAGQSHEQYF
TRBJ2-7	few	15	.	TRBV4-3	TGCGCCAGCAGCCAAGATTGGGGGGGCACCTACGAGCAGTACTTC	CASSQDWGGTYEQYF
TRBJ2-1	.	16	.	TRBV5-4	TGTGCCAGCAGCTTGTCGGGTCGGGGTCGCTACAATGAGCAGTTCTTC	CASSLSGRGRYNEQFF
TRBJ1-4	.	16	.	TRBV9	TGTGCCAGCAGCGTAGCTGCGGGTTCAACTAATGAAAAACTGTTTTTT	CASSVAAGSTNEKLFF
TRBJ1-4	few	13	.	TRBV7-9	TGTGCCACCTCTCTAGAGCGGGACCAGGAACTGTTTTTT	CATSLERDQELFF
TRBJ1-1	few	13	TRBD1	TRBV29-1	TGCAGCGCGGGACAGCCCTTGAACACTGAAGCTTTCTTT	CSAGQPLNTEAFF
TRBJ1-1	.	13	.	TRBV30	TGTGCCTGGAGTGTACTTGGGGGGACTGAAGCTTTCTTT	CAWSVLGGTEAFF
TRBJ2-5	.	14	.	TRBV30	TGTGCCTGGAGTCTACGCGGTTGGAGAGAGACCCAGTACTTC	CAWSLRGWRETQYF
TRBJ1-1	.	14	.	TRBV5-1	TGCGCCAGCAGCTTGGGCTCTTCGAACACTGAAGCTTTCTTT	CASSLGSSNTEAFF
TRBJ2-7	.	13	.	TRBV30	TGTGCCTGGACCAATTGGGGGGCCTACGAGCAGTACTTC	CAWTNWGAYEQYF
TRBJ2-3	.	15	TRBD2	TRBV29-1	TGCAGCGTTGTTTCCGCCGGGGGGGCTCCAGATACGCAGTATTTT	CSVVSAGGAPDTQYF
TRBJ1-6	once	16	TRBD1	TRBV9	TGTGCCAGCAGGGTAGGGACAGGGGATCATAATTCACCCCTCCACTTT	CASRVGTGDHNSPLHF
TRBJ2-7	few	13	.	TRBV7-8	TGTGCCAGCAGCTTTGACGAGATTTACGAGCAGTACTTC	CASSFDEIYEQYF
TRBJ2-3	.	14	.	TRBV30	TGTGCCTGGAAGAGGCGGGGACCAGGTGATACGCAGTATTTT	CAWKRRGPGDTQYF
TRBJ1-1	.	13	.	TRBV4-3	TGCGCCAGCAGCCAAGGTTTCACTGTTGAAGCTTTCTTT	CASSQGFTVEAFF
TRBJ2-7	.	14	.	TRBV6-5	TGTGCCAGCAGCCCTCAGGGGACCTTCTACGAGCAGTACTTC	CASSPQGTFYEQYF
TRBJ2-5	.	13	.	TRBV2	TGTGCCAGCAGTGAGTACAGAGAAGAGACCCAGTACTTC	CASSEYREETQYF
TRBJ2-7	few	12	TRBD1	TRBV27	TGTGCCAGCAGACAGGGGGCCTACGAGCAGTACTTC	CASRQGAYEQYF
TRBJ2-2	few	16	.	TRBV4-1	TGCGCCAGCAGCCAAGACCCGGGGGCGGTCACCGGGGAGCTGTTTTTT	CASSQDPGAVTGELFF
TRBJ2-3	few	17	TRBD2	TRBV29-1	TGCAGCGTTGAAGCGCTAGCGGGGATCCCTAGCACAGATACGCAGTATTTT	CSVEALAGIPSTDTQYF
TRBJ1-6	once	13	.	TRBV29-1	TGCATCACTCCGGGGCTTGGCAATTCACCCCTCCACTTT	CITPGLGNSPLHF
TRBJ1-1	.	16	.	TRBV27	TGTGCCAGCAGTCAAGCAGGGGCGCCGGGGAACACTGAAGCTTTCTTT	CASSQAGAPGNTEAFF
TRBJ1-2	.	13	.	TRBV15	TGTGCCACCAGCAGAGGGACAGTCGGCGGCTACACCTTC	CATSRGTVGGYTF
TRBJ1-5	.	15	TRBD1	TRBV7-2	TGTGCCAGCAGCGAGATGGGACAGTTCAGTCAGCCCCAGCATTTT	CASSEMGQFSQPQHF
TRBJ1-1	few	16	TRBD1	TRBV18	TGTGCCAGCTCACCTCCCCGACAGGGGCGGAACACTGAAGCTTTCTTT	CASSPPRQGRNTEAFF
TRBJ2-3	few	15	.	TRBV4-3	TGCGCCAGCAGCCAAGATTCAGGGGAAGGAGATACGCAGTATTTT	CASSQDSGEGDTQYF
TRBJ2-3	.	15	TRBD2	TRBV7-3	TGTGCCAGCAGCTTCCGGCGGGGGGCCGCAGATACGCAGTATTTT	CASSFRRGAADTQYF
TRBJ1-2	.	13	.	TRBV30	TGTGCCTGGAGTCCGGGCCCCATCCGGGGCTACACCTTC	CAWSPGPIRGYTF
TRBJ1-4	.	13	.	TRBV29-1	TGCAGCGTCCTGCGGAATCCTAATGAAAAACTGTTTTTT	CSVLRNPNEKLFF
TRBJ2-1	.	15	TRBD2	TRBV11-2	TGTGCCAGCAGCTTAGACCTAGCGGGGGCCAATGAGCAGTTCTTC	CASSLDLAGANEQFF
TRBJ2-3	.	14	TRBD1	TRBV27	TGTGCCAGCCGCGGACAGGGAGAGGCAGATACGCAGTATTTT	CASRGQGEADTQYF
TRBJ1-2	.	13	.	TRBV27	TGTGCCAGCAGTTATCCGGGACAAAAGGGCTACACCTTC	CASSYPGQKGYTF
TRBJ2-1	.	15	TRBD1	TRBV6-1	TGTGCCAGCAGTGAGGAGTTACAGGGGTACAATGAGCAGTTCTTC	CASSEELQGYNEQFF
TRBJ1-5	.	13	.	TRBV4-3	TGCGCCAGCAGCCAAGATAGGGTACAGCCCCAGCATTTT	CASSQDRVQPQHF
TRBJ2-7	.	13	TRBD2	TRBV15	TGTGCCACCAGCACGGGGGGGCCCCGCGAGCAGTACTTC	CATSTGGPREQYF
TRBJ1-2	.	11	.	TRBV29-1	TGCAGCGTTGAGCGAGACTATGGCTACACCTTC	CSVERDYGYTF
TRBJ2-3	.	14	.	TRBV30	TGTGCCTGGAGTCTCGCTAGGAGCACAGATACGCAGTATTTT	CAWSLARSTDTQYF
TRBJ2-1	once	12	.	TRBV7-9	TGTGCCAGCAGCCCTGGGGTGGGACGGTGGTTCTTC	CASSPGVGRWFF
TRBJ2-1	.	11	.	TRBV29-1	TGCAGCAGCGGAGTAAGCAATGAGCAGTTCTTC	CSSGVSNEQFF
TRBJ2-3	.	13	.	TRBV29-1	TGCAGCGGCAGCTCTACAGGCACAGATACGCAGTATTTT	CSGSSTGTDTQYF
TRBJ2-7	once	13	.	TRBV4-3	TGCGCCAGCAGCCGGGACACCACCTACGAGCAGTACTTC	CASSRDTTYEQYF
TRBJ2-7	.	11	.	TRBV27	TGTGCCAGCCGGTTCGCCTACGAGCAGTACTTC	CASRFAYEQYF